This T cell receptor beta chain was profiled in a study of blood T cell repertoires in COVID-19. CDR3 length equals 14 residues. The V end was cut by 0 bases, the J end by 9 bases, with 12 bases between. From germline, CDR1 is LNHDA and CDR2 SQIVND (reference sequence). TCRdb's copy holds only in-frame clones and misses some; the assay was immunoSEQ multiplex PCR. This table holds more than 65,000 clones, about 79% found once. The sequence was collected from a woman in her forties or fifties with acute or convalescent COVID-19. Sequenced material: peripheral blood. This chain joins TRBV19 and TRBJ2-1; D might be TRBD1 (5 bases). Written as DNA, the CDR3 is TGTGCCAGTAGTATAGATCCAGGGCGGAGTGAGCAGTTCTTC. Amino acid sequence: CASSIDPGRSEQFF.